Included here is one T cell receptor beta chain sequence, with context. What it binds is not known. This specimen comes from a study of T cell repertoires in cytomegalovirus infection. Findings and limits, study-wide: HLA-C-restricted CMV clonotypes gave the most frequent clonotype in two of eight donors. Carriers of CMV and the relevant HLA type were discriminated by public TCR beta frequency.

Deletions cut 0 bases from V and 2 bases from J, with 20 bases between. This CDR3 contains 18 residues. Germline lookup yields CDR1 MGHRA and CDR2 YSYEKL. A single record per CDR3 protein comes from TCRdb applying MiXCR to the reads. Of 500,000 to 600,000 distinct CDR3 sequences detected, 16% appear once; the ten largest clones hold approximately 24%. The chain employs TRBV4-1 and TRBJ2-7; D might be TRBD1 or TRBD2, each matching 5 bases. The TCR comes from a human donor in good health (CMV status not recorded). Some clones in this sample may be carry-over from other donors' samples. The source material was CD8+ T cells from PBMCs. CDR3 in amino acids: CASSQDRLVGTLTYEQYF. CDR3 DNA sequence: TGCGCCAGCAGCCAAGATCGGTTGGTGGGGACGTTAACCTACGAGCAGTACTTC.